One and the same sample provided the 28 T cell receptor beta chains below, sequenced in a study of cytomegalovirus exposure and HLA in healthy donors. Vbeta (60) and Jbeta (13) primers were used in the PCR. TCRdb's copy holds only in-frame clones and misses some; the assay was immunoSEQ multiplex PCR. The top ten clones hold 9% to 10% of a sample with about 120,000 clones, roughly 65% of them seen once. Sequenced material: PBMCs. These receptors were taken from a man in his forties or fifties in good health and CMV-seropositive.

The chain carries TRBV7-2 and TRBJ2-2, with 7 bases fitting TRBD1. The V segment lost 5 bases and the J segment 1 base; nucleotides outside the gene matches: 4. The germline V gene encodes CDR1 SGHTA and CDR2 FQGNSA. The CDR3 covers 15 residues. CDR3 sequence: CASSRGQMNTGELFF. CDR3 DNA sequence: TGTGCCAGCAGCCGGGGACAGATGAACACCGGGGAGCTGTTTTTT. The full variable domain, in which reference TRBV7-2 and TRBJ2-2 provide the parts outside the CDR3, is GAGVSQSPSNKVTEKGKDVELRCDPISGHTALYWYRQSLGQGLEFLIYFQGNSAPDKSGLPSDRFSAERTGGSVSTLTIQRTQQEDSAVYLCASSRGQMNTGELFFGEGSRLTVL.

The chain joins TRBV6-6 to TRBJ2-7; D ambiguous. The CDR3 consists of 11 residues. V gave up 7 bases and J gave up 2 bases, with 6 bases separating them. CDR1 MNHNY and CDR2 SVGAGI come from the germline V gene (reference sequence). CDR3 loop: CASTTTYEQYF. For the CDR3, the DNA is TGTGCCAGCACTACTACCTACGAGCAGTACTTC.

The chain links TRBV30 to TRBJ1-2; no reliable D call. Trimming took off 8 bases at V and 4 bases at J, with 14 bases between the two ends. The CDR3 length is 12 residues. The germline V gene encodes CDR1 GTSNPN and CDR2 SVGIG (reference sequence). The CDR3 sequence: CAGDETGYGYTF. The CDR3 DNA reads TGTGCCGGCGACGAGACGGGCTATGGCTACACCTTC.

V and J are TRBV11-3 and TRBJ2-7; the match to TRBD1 covers 9 bases. V lost 4 bases, J lost 3 bases, and 1 base stayed unmatched. Per germline, CDR1 SGHNT and CDR2 YENEEA. The CDR3 runs to 13 residues. DNA for the CDR3: TGTGCCAGCAGCTCGGGACAGGGCTACGAGCAGTACTTC. Protein product: CASSSGQGYEQYF.

This rearrangement joins TRBV5-1 to TRBJ2-3, with D possibly TRBD2 on 6 matching bases. V gave up 1 base and J gave up 0 bases, with 12 bases separating them. The CDR3 extends over 16 amino acids. Germline V gives CDR1 SGHRS, CDR2 YFSETQ. The CDR3 DNA follows: TGCGCCAGCAGCTTGATCTACGCGGGGAGCACAGATACGCAGTATTTT. Translation: CASSLIYAGSTDTQYF.

The rearrangement uses TRBV29-1 and TRBJ1-6, with D unresolved. Germline V lookup: CDR1 SQVTM, CDR2 ANQGSEA. The CDR3 has 12 residues. The V end was cut by 4 bases, the J end by 8 bases, with 9 bases between. This CDR3 reads CSVGDVDSPLHF. The CDR3 nucleotides are TGCAGCGTTGGAGACGTTGATTCACCCCTCCACTTT.

The rearrangement links TRBV5-6 to TRBJ2-7; a possible D gene is TRBD2 (5 bases). The length of the CDR3 is 14 residues. Germline V gene sequence: CDR1 SGHDT, CDR2 YYEEEE. Trimming cost V 2 bases and J 0 bases, with 9 bases left between them. DNA of the CDR3: TGTGCCAGCAGCTTCGGAGGAGGCTCCTACGAGCAGTACTTC. Protein sequence: CASSFGGGSYEQYF.

This chain links TRBV19 with TRBJ2-6, with TRBD1 matching over 9 bases. This CDR3 region has 18 residues. Unmatched junction bases numbered 12, after V lost 5 bases and J lost 4 bases. Per germline, CDR1 LNHDA and CDR2 SQIVND (reference sequence). The CDR3 DNA reads TGTGCCAGTAGTCGCGAGCCGGGACAGGGCTTGGGGGCCAACGTCCTGACTTTC. Translated, it gives CASSREPGQGLGANVLTF.

J is TRBJ2-7 and V is TRBV29-1, with 9 bases identical to TRBD2. V gave up 7 bases and J gave up 3 bases; unmatched junction bases: 4. CDR3 size: 12 residues. Germline CDR1 and CDR2: SQVTM and ANQGSEA. The CDR3 region is CSAARGGYEQYF. The DNA of the CDR3 is TGCAGCGCCGCGCGGGGGGGCTACGAGCAGTACTTC.

The V call is TRBV28, the J call TRBJ1-4; 8 nucleotides line up with TRBD1. CDR1 and CDR2 (germline): MDHEN, SYDVKM. J was trimmed by 0 bases and V by 0 bases; bases with no gene match: 0. This CDR3 has 16 amino acids. For the CDR3, the DNA is TGTGCCAGCAGTTTATGGGGACAGGCAACTAATGAAAAACTGTTTTTT. This sequence encodes CASSLWGQATNEKLFF.

The V gene is TRBV6-4, the J gene TRBJ2-3; D is undetermined. Per germline, CDR1 MRHNA and CDR2 SNTAGT. Trimming took 3 bases from V and 2 from J, leaving 9 bases between them. The CDR3 has 14 residues. The CDR3 region has the DNA TGTGCCAGCAGTGAAGAACTTACCACAGATACGCAGTATTTT. It translates to CASSEELTTDTQYF.

The chain combines TRBV27 with TRBJ1-3; 11 bases are a match to TRBD1. The CDR3 covers 15 residues. The germline CDR1 and CDR2 sequences are MNHEY and SMNVEV (reference sequence). The ends lost 4 bases at V and 8 bases at J; junction bases unmatched: 7. The CDR3 here is CASSSAGQGGDTIYF. The CDR3 nucleotides are TGTGCCAGCAGTTCCGCGGGACAGGGGGGAGACACCATATATTTT.

J is TRBJ2-7 and V is TRBV19; 12 positions agree with TRBD1. This CDR3 is 14 amino acids long. With 4 bases clipped from V and 4 bases from J, the junction kept 2 bases outside the gene matches. Germline CDR1 is LNHDA and CDR2 is SQIVND (reference sequence). As DNA, the CDR3 is TGTGCCAGTAGTACGGGACAGGGGGCTTACGAGCAGTACTTC. Its translation is CASSTGQGAYEQYF.

This rearrangement joins TRBV5-1 to TRBJ1-5, with TRBD1 identical over 8 bases. The V segment lost 2 bases and the J segment 6 bases; nucleotides outside the gene matches: 7. Germline CDR1 and CDR2: SGHRS and YFSETQ. The CDR3 has 15 amino acids. The CDR3 DNA reads TGCGCCAGCAGCTTTTCAGGGGGCCAGGGTCAGCCCCAGCATTTT. This encodes CASSFSGGQGQPQHF.

In this sample, this clone turned up a few times. This rearrangement joins TRBV4-3 to TRBJ1-1; D not certain. With 0 bases removed from V and 4 bases from J, the gap between germline ends came to 12 bases. This CDR3 comprises 15 residues. Germline V gene lookup returns CDR1 LGHNA and CDR2 YSLEER. CDR3 region: CASSQEEVSGTEAFF. The CDR3, as DNA: TGCGCCAGCAGCCAAGAGGAGGTCTCCGGCACTGAAGCTTTCTTT.

The V gene is TRBV4-2, the J gene TRBJ2-5; the D gene is possibly TRBD2 (6 bases). The V end lost 1 base, the J end lost 2 bases, and 8 bases lay between the germline ends. This CDR3 region has 14 residues. Germline lookup yields CDR1 LGHNA and CDR2 YNFKEQ. In DNA, the CDR3 is TGTGCCAGCAGCCAAGTAGCGGTTCAAGAGACCCAGTACTTC. The encoded protein is CASSQVAVQETQYF.

This chain links TRBV2 with TRBJ1-3, with a possible D match to TRBD1 (5 bases). Germline V gene lookup returns CDR1 SNHLY and CDR2 FYNNEI. The CDR3 spans 16 residues. V lost 5 bases and J 2 bases, leaving 16 bases between the germline ends. The CDR3 region has the DNA TGTGCCAGCAGTTTGGAGGGGAGGTCTGCTGGAAACACCATATATTTT. Protein: CASSLEGRSAGNTIYF.

The chain employs TRBV5-4 and TRBJ2-3; possible D gene TRBD2, 6 bases. The CDR3 is made up of 15 amino acids. Germline values: CDR1 SGHNT, CDR2 YYREEE (reference sequence). The V end was cut by 4 bases, the J end by 3 bases, with 15 bases between. CDR3 amino acids: CASSPRERVTDTQYF. The CDR3 nucleotides read TGTGCCAGCAGCCCTAGGGAGCGGGTTACAGATACGCAGTATTTT.

The rearrangement joins TRBV2 to TRBJ1-4; D is perhaps TRBD1 (5 bases). Trimming took off 5 bases at V and 7 bases at J, with 17 bases between the two ends. Germline values: CDR1 SNHLY, CDR2 FYNNEI. The CDR3 runs 15 residues. The CDR3: CASSREGLQSEKLFF. CDR3 in DNA: TGTGCCAGCAGTCGGGAGGGACTGCAAAGTGAAAAACTGTTTTTT. The full variable domain, completed using reference TRBV2 and TRBJ1-4, is EPEVTQTPSHQVTQMGQEVILRCVPISNHLYFYWYRQILGQKVEFLVSFYNNEISEKSEIFDDQFSVERPDGSNFTLKIRSTKLEDSAMYFCASSREGLQSEKLFFGSGTQLSVL.

The chain recombines TRBV27 with TRBJ2-6, with D maybe TRBD1 (6 bases). The CDR3 length is 18 residues. Between the trimmed V and J ends, which lost 5 bases and 2 bases, there was a span of 19 bases. CDR1 is MNHEY, CDR2 SMNVEV, per germline (reference sequence). The CDR3 sequence is CASSPFYTGLAGANVLTF. CDR3 sequence (DNA): TGTGCCAGCAGTCCATTCTATACAGGGTTGGCTGGGGCCAACGTCCTGACTTTC.

This clone appeared a few times. This sequence joins TRBV7-3 and TRBJ1-2, with 8 bases aligning to TRBD1. The CDR3 loop spans 13 amino acids. Trimming removed 5 bases from V and 8 bases from J; junction bases left unmatched: 7. Germline V gene data show CDR1 as SGHTA and CDR2 as FQGTGA. The CDR3 coding sequence is TGTGCCAGCAGCCTCGACAGGGGAGGCGGCTACACCTTC. This encodes CASSLDRGGGYTF.

The chain joins TRBV28 to TRBJ1-1; no definite D call. CDR3 length: 14 residues. Germline V gives CDR1 MDHEN, CDR2 SYDVKM. The V end lost 5 bases, the J end lost 3 bases, and 13 bases lay between the germline ends. The CDR3 here is CASSPPSGDTEAFF. CDR3 bases: TGTGCCAGCAGTCCCCCTAGCGGCGACACTGAAGCTTTCTTT.

The V call is TRBV5-4, the J call TRBJ2-3; unclear D gene. The V end was cut by 4 bases, the J end by 2 bases, with 14 bases between. The CDR3 has 15 residues. In germline, CDR1 is SGHNT, CDR2 YYREEE (reference sequence). This chain's CDR3 is CASSQQIRVTDTQYF. The CDR3 DNA is TGTGCCAGCAGCCAGCAGATCCGGGTCACAGATACGCAGTATTTT.

This clone has only one observation. The chain links TRBV10-1 to TRBJ1-2; no reliable D call. From germline, CDR1 is WNHNN and CDR2 SYGVQD (reference sequence). The ends were cut back, 2 bases at V and 4 bases at J, with 8 bases in the middle. This CDR3 contains 13 residues. DNA for the CDR3: TGCGCCAGCAGTGAGCTTCCTTCCTATGGCTACACCTTC. Protein sequence: CASSELPSYGYTF.

This sequence joins TRBV7-2 and TRBJ1-1, with D possibly being TRBD1 (5 bases). V lost 3 bases and J 5 bases, leaving 7 bases between the germline ends. Germline CDR1 SGHTA, CDR2 FQGNSA. The CDR3 sequence is 12 residues long. CDR3: CASSFQGTEAFF. In nucleotides, the CDR3 is TGTGCCAGCAGCTTCCAGGGAACTGAAGCTTTCTTT.

Written as DNA, the CDR3 is TGTGCCATCCAAGGGGATGTCTATGGCTACACCTTC. Its translation: CAIQGDVYGYTF. The V and J genes are TRBV6-1 and TRBJ1-2, with D possibly matching TRBD1 (5 bases). The V gene's germline CDR1 is MNHNS and CDR2 SASEGT. V lost 10 bases and J 4 bases, leaving 13 bases between the germline ends. The CDR3 runs 12 residues.

CDR3 in amino acids: CASSQKGGQEGEQYF. CDR3 DNA: TGTGCCAGCAGCCAAAAGGGGGGACAGGAAGGCGAGCAGTACTTC. The chain joins TRBV4-2 to TRBJ2-7, with 8 nucleotides matching TRBD1. Looked up from germline, CDR1 is LGHNA and CDR2 is YNFKEQ. CDR3 length equals 15 residues. The V and J ends lost 2 bases and 6 bases, in that order; junction bases with no gene match: 9.

The chain has TRBV5-5 and TRBJ2-7; possibly TRBD1 for D (5 bases). This CDR3 is built from 15 residues. Germline V gene sequence: CDR1 SGHKS, CDR2 YYEKEE (reference sequence). Trimming pared 0 bases from V and 4 bases from J, leaving 14 bases between. The CDR3 region has the DNA TGTGCCAGCAGCTTGGCCCGAGACAGCGTGTACGAGCAGTACTTC. Its translation: CASSLARDSVYEQYF.